These T cell receptor beta chains were read from a single sample in a study of molecular identifiers for immune sequencing clone quantification. MiXCR, run by TCRdb on the PCR reads, gives a single entry per CDR3 protein. The data contain approximately 670,000 distinct CDR3 sequences, just under 20% of them singletons. Sequencing was done on a sample of naive CD8+ T cells from blood, with Jurkat cell RNA spiked in. The receptors stem from a human donor in good health. Some libraries in this study had Jurkat cell RNA spiked in. CDR3s include the opening cysteine and the closing phenylalanine or tryptophan. D genes are given only for firm matches. For some rows the clone size is stated as once, few or many, or as a class when expanded; others skip it.

v_call,j_call,clone_size,d_call,cdr3_aa,cdr3_nt
TRBV4-1,TRBJ2-7,.,.,CASSHQGSEQYF,TGCGCCAGCAGTCACCAGGGATCCGAGCAGTACTTC
TRBV9,TRBJ1-4,few,.,CASSVGLGEVLTNEKLFF,TGTGCCAGCAGCGTAGGATTGGGGGAAGTATTGACTAATGAAAAACTGTTTTTT
TRBV28,TRBJ2-7,many,.,CAGRQDGGYEQYF,TGTGCCGGAAGACAGGATGGAGGATACGAGCAGTACTTC
TRBV28,TRBJ1-1,many,.,CASTINLVTEAFF,TGTGCCAGCACGATCAACCTGGTCACTGAAGCTTTCTTT
TRBV5-3,TRBJ2-7,.,.,CASSWGGDYEQYF,TGTGCCAGCAGCTGGGGCGGGGACTACGAGCAGTACTTC
TRBV11-2,TRBJ2-1,few,.,CASSLVGSGSPFF,.
TRBV4-1,TRBJ1-1,many,.,CASSQGGFTEAFF,TGCGCCAGCAGCCAAGGGGGGTTCACTGAAGCTTTCTTT
TRBV19,TRBJ1-1,.,.,CATAGFGVTEAFF,TGTGCCACCGCCGGATTCGGGGTTACTGAAGCTTTCTTT
TRBV7-2,TRBJ2-1,many,.,CASSLIFAGADEQFF,TGTGCCAGCAGCTTAATCTTCGCAGGGGCCGATGAGCAGTTCTTC
TRBV19,TRBJ2-7,many,.,CASSPRERPSYEQYF,TGTGCCAGTAGTCCCAGAGAGCGGCCCTCCTACGAGCAGTACTTC
TRBV21-1,TRBJ2-3,many,.,CASSNNIDRFNTQYF,TGTGCCAGCAGCAATAACATTGACAGATTCAATACGCAGTATTTT
TRBV7-2,TRBJ2-7,few,TRBD2,CASSLSERDSYEQYF,TGTGCCAGCAGCTTATCTGAGCGGGACTCCTACGAGCAGTACTTC
TRBV12-3/TRBV12-4,TRBJ2-7,.,TRBD1,CASSLWGRTGTYEQYF,TGTGCCAGCAGTTTGTGGGGAAGGACAGGGACCTACGAGCAGTACTTC
TRBV2,TRBJ1-1,.,TRBD1,CARDRGNAEAFF,TGTGCCAGAGACAGGGGGAACGCTGAAGCTTTCTTT
TRBV7-3,TRBJ2-3,few,TRBD2,CASSPQPLSGTGTDTQYF,TGTGCCAGCAGCCCACAACCCCTTAGCGGGACCGGCACAGATACGCAGTATTTT